This T cell receptor beta chain was sequenced during a study of cytomegalovirus exposure and HLA in healthy donors. This CDR3 spans 13 amino acids. The germline CDR1 and CDR2 sequences are MNHEY and SMNVEV (reference sequence). Trimming took 3 bases from V and 0 from J, leaving 6 bases between them. Amplification used 60 Vbeta primers and 13 Jbeta primers. Some clones are missing from TCRdb's copy, which holds only in-frame ones; the method was immunoSEQ multiplex PCR. Of 150,000 to 200,000 clones in the sample, about 80% were seen once. This TCR derives from a woman aged 45-65 years in good health and CMV-seropositive. This chain joins TRBV27 and TRBJ2-7; D is undetermined. Sequencing used PBMCs. The CDR3 sequence: CASSFGGSYEQYF. The CDR3 bases are TGTGCCAGCAGTTTTGGCGGCTCCTACGAGCAGTACTTC.